Each of the 20 T cell receptor beta chains below was sequenced from the same sample in a study of blood T cell repertoires in COVID-19. The assay was immunoSEQ multiplex PCR, and TCRdb's table has in-frame clones only and misses some. The data hold about 46,000 clones, with 80% to 90% observed a single time. Sequencing input: peripheral blood. The receptors were gathered from a man between 50 and 59 years old with acute or convalescent COVID-19.

This clone was seen only once. The genes are TRBV28 and TRBJ1-5; 9 positions match TRBD1. V shed 5 bases, J shed 5 bases, and the junction held 4 bases outside the gene matches. Germline-derived CDR1 and CDR2 are MDHEN and SYDVKM. This CDR3 region has 14 residues. CDR3 sequence (DNA): TGTGCCAGCAGTCCGGGACAGGGTTATCAGCCCCAGCATTTT. Its protein product is CASSPGQGYQPQHF. Full variable domain (remainder filled in from reference TRBV28 and TRBJ1-5): DVKVTQSSRYLVKRTGEKVFLECVQDMDHENMFWYRQDPGLGLRLIYFSYDVKMKEKGDIPEGYSVSREKKERFSLILESASTNQTSMYLCASSPGQGYQPQHFGDGTRLSIL.

The V and J genes are TRBV7-2 and TRBJ2-7; D is possibly TRBD1 (5 bases). Germline lookup yields CDR1 SGHTA and CDR2 FQGNSA. V was trimmed by 5 bases and J by 3 bases, leaving 14 bases between them. The CDR3 is 14 residues long. The CDR3 DNA follows: TGTGCCAGCAGCCCTTCGACAGCGAACTACGAGCAGTACTTC. It codes for CASSPSTANYEQYF.

This chain connects TRBV9 to TRBJ1-2, with TRBD1 identical over 7 bases. CDR3 length: 14 amino acids. J gave up 6 bases and V 0 bases, and 5 bases lay outside the gene matches. The germline gives CDR1 SGDLS, CDR2 YYNGEE. The DNA of the CDR3 is TGTGCCAGCAGCGTAGGTAGGGACAGTAATGGCTACACCTTC. It translates to CASSVGRDSNGYTF.

The rearrangement uses TRBV18 and TRBJ2-7; TRBD1 matches at 9 bases. The CDR3 is 14 amino acids. Germline assignment: CDR1 KGHSH and CDR2 LQKENI. Trimming removed 5 bases from V and 5 bases from J; junction bases left unmatched: 7. CDR3 bases: TGTGCCAGCTCAGGATGGACAGGGGAAGACGAGCAGTACTTC. Its protein product is CASSGWTGEDEQYF.

The CDR3 region has the DNA TGTGCCAGCAGTTTGGGGCTCTCAGCTTTCTTT. This encodes CASSLGLSAFF. The rearrangement links TRBV12-3 or TRBV12-4 to TRBJ1-1, with TRBD1 as a possible D gene (5 bases). V was trimmed by 3 bases and J by 10 bases, leaving 9 bases between them. This CDR3 has 11 residues.

V is TRBV19 and J is TRBJ2-3; a possible D gene is TRBD2 (6 bases). Germline CDR1 and CDR2: LNHDA and SQIVND (reference sequence). CDR3 length: 14 amino acids. V dropped 8 bases and J dropped 8 bases, with 20 bases sitting between them. CDR3 loop: CASAAGEVTGTQYF. CDR3 DNA: TGTGCCAGTGCTGCCGGGGAGGTAACGGGTACGCAGTATTTT.

The gene calls are TRBV6-2 or TRBV6-3 and TRBJ2-3, with 9 nucleotides matching TRBD1. The CDR3 has 15 residues. J lost 5 bases, V lost 6 bases, and 9 bases had no gene match. In germline, CDR1 is MNHEY, CDR2 SVGEGT. Here the CDR3 DNA reads TGTGCCAGCAGCGGGGACAGGGTGATTGGAGATACGCAGTATTTT. Residues: CASSGDRVIGDTQYF.

The V call is TRBV24-1, the J call TRBJ2-2, with D maybe TRBD2 (5 bases). The CDR3 totals 15 residues. Trimming cost V 4 bases and J 2 bases, with 10 bases left between them. Germline V gene lookup returns CDR1 KGHDR and CDR2 SFDVKD. CDR3 amino acids: CATSDPGVNTGELFF. Written as DNA, the CDR3 is TGTGCCACCAGTGACCCCGGGGTTAACACCGGGGAGCTGTTTTTT.

The chain has TRBV10-3 and TRBJ2-7; 10 bases are shared with TRBD2. V was clipped by 4 bases and J by 2 bases; unmatched bases: 5. This CDR3 has 15 residues. Germline lookup yields CDR1 ENHRY and CDR2 SYGVKD. For the CDR3, the DNA is TGTGCCATCAGTGGGGGAGGACTAGCGGCCTACGAGCAGTACTTC. It specifies CAISGGGLAAYEQYF.

This chain joins TRBV5-6 and TRBJ1-3, with D tentatively TRBD1 (5 bases). CDR1 SGHDT and CDR2 YYEEEE come from the germline V gene. The CDR3 is 15 amino acids. Between the trimmed V and J ends, which lost 3 bases and 0 bases, there was a span of 10 bases. In nucleotides, the CDR3 is TGTGCCAGCAGCTCGGGGGTCAGCTCTGGAAACACCATATATTTT. Protein: CASSSGVSSGNTIYF.

In its sample, this clone was seen once. This rearrangement joins TRBV5-8 to TRBJ1-5; D is uncertain. Trimming shortened V by 5 bases and J by 5 bases, and 8 bases separated the two germline ends. CDR1 SGHTS and CDR2 YDEGEE come from the germline V gene. This CDR3 has 12 residues. The DNA of the CDR3 is TGTGCCAGCAGTTACAGAGATCAGCCCCAGCATTTT. It is translated as CASSYRDQPQHF. The full variable domain, in which reference TRBV5-8 and TRBJ1-5 provide the parts outside the CDR3, is EAGVTQSPTHLIKTRGQQATLRCSPISGHTSVYWYQQALGLGLQFLLWYDEGEERNRGNFPPRFSGRQFPNYSSELNVNALELEDSALYLCASSYRDQPQHFGDGTRLSIL.

V and J are TRBV27 and TRBJ2-3; D is undetermined. The V end was cut by 6 bases, the J end by 1 base, with 11 bases between. This CDR3 region has 14 residues. The germline CDR1 and CDR2 sequences are MNHEY and SMNVEV (reference sequence). CDR3 residues: CASRVDRGTDTQYF. The CDR3 DNA reads as TGTGCCAGCAGAGTTGACCGGGGCACAGATACGCAGTATTTT.

The rearrangement uses TRBV5-4 and TRBJ2-3, with D possibly being TRBD1 (6 bases). V dropped 6 bases and J dropped 1 base, with 12 bases sitting between them. From germline, CDR1 is SGHNT and CDR2 YYREEE (reference sequence). The CDR3 spans 14 residues. The CDR3 sequence: CASNSRQGTDTQYF. CDR3 sequence (DNA): TGTGCCAGCAACTCGAGACAGGGCACAGATACGCAGTATTTT.

The rearrangement links TRBV12-3 or TRBV12-4 to TRBJ1-1; D unclear. The CDR3 runs to 13 residues. V lost 7 bases and J lost 7, with 16 bases in between. The DNA for the CDR3 is TGTGCCAGCACCTTAGGAGGGCGGGGTGAAGCTTTCTTT. Its protein product is CASTLGGRGEAFF.

The chain carries TRBV19 and TRBJ2-1; 8 bases are a match to TRBD2. J was trimmed by 7 bases and V by 3 bases; bases with no gene match: 11. CDR1 is LNHDA, CDR2 SQIVND, per germline (reference sequence). The CDR3 contains 16 residues. This CDR3 is CASSIIRGRTGNEQFF. Written as DNA, the CDR3 is TGTGCCAGTAGTATTATTCGCGGGAGGACGGGTAATGAGCAGTTCTTC.

CDR3 loop: CASSLGGTSFRGKLFF. For the CDR3, the DNA is TGTGCCAGCAGCTTGGGGGGAACTTCGTTTCGTGGAAAACTGTTTTTT. The chain recombines TRBV7-8 with TRBJ1-4; perhaps TRBD1 as D (5 bases). The V end was cut by 3 bases, the J end by 10 bases, with 21 bases between. CDR3 length: 16 amino acids. Germline CDR1 is SGHVS and CDR2 is FQNEAQ.

The V call is TRBV18, the J call TRBJ1-2, with D unclear. The V gene's germline CDR1 is KGHSH and CDR2 LQKENI. This CDR3 region has 14 residues. Between the trimmed V and J ends, which lost 3 bases and 0 bases, there was a span of 8 bases. CDR3 amino acids: CASSPPGANYGYTF. The DNA of the CDR3 is TGTGCCAGCTCACCTCCCGGGGCTAACTATGGCTACACCTTC.

This chain connects TRBV30 to TRBJ1-4, with TRBD1 matching 8 bases. The CDR3 totals 15 residues. CDR1 and CDR2 from the germline V gene are GTSNPN and SVGIG (reference sequence). V shed 1 base and J 1 base; nucleotides not matched to a gene: 2. The CDR3: CAWSETGGTNEKLFF. CDR3 nucleotide sequence: TGTGCCTGGAGTGAAACAGGGGGAACTAATGAAAAACTGTTTTTT.

The chain's CDR3 is CASLRTGEDTQYF. The CDR3 DNA sequence: TGCGCCAGTCTTCGGACAGGAGAGGATACGCAGTATTTT. This chain uses TRBV5-1 with TRBJ2-3; 7 bases match TRBD1. Per the germline V gene, CDR1 is SGHRS and CDR2 is YFSETQ. The CDR3 sequence is 13 residues long. With 8 bases clipped from V and 6 bases from J, the junction kept 9 bases outside the gene matches.

Judged by abundance, this clone is large (0.1 to 1%). J is TRBJ2-3 and V is TRBV4-3; D uncertain. Looked up from germline, CDR1 is LGHNA and CDR2 is YSLEER. The germline V and J ends were trimmed by 1 base and 1 base, with 9 bases remaining between them. This CDR3 contains 15 residues. CDR3 DNA: TGCGCCAGCAGCCAAGGGCAGGCCCGCACAGATACGCAGTATTTT. This codes for CASSQGQARTDTQYF.